This T cell receptor (beta chain) comes out of a study of human T cells and chemical hapten exposure. Looking at the study overall: Women made up most patients, who had alopecia areata, totalis or universalis.

This clonotype has more than one count but fewer than ten. Its cognate antigen is unknown. Noted time point: patch test 2, 6 weeks after DPC sensitization. Treatment defined: therapeutic diphenylcyclopropenone sensitization with weekly scalp DPC. The study enrolled 18 to 70-year-old alopecia patients suitable for DPC. Trimming removed 8 bases from V and 1 base from J; junction bases left unmatched: 19. The CDR3 is 20 residues long. CDR1 and CDR2 (germline): MNHNS, SASEGT. For the library, individual cDNA molecules each received unique molecular identifiers. From the RACE reads, TCRdb called clonotypes with MiXCR, one entry per CDR3 protein. Found here are roughly 380,000 distinct CDR3 sequences, around 6% of them singletons; the top ten hold around 5.6%. Study-wide results and caveats: DPC sensitization produced no change in TCRs with frequency above 1 in 1000.

This chain links TRBV6-1 with TRBJ2-6; TRBD1 matches at 8 bases. This material consisted of whole blood, taken in connection with sensitization to the hapten diphenylcyclopropenone (DPC). The sequence came from a woman aged 18-29 years with alopecia areata. Some clones in this sample may be carry-over from other donors' samples. CDR3 region: CASSEQGGRTWESGANVLTF. The DNA for the CDR3 is TGTGCCAGCTCGGAACAGGGGGGTCGTACCTGGGAGTCTGGGGCCAACGTCCTGACTTTC.